These 30 T cell receptor beta chains share one sample of origin, sequenced in a study of blood T cells in healthy people across ages. The authors ran a second PCR of about 7 to 11 cycles using a sample-barcoded 5' primer and a J-beta primer mix. TCRdb fed the 5' RACE reads into MiXCR, producing one record per CDR3 protein. The data show around 900,000 distinct CDR3 sequences, 51% seen once. Sample: blood. The receptors shown here come from a woman in her sixties in good health.

In its sample, this clonotype was seen a few times. CDR3 sequence reads: CASRQGAGQPQHF. The CDR3 coding sequence is TGTGCCAGCAGACAGGGAGCAGGTCAGCCCCAGCATTTT. The genes are TRBV6-6 and TRBJ1-5, with D possibly matching TRBD1 (6 bases). CDR1 is MNHNY, CDR2 SVGAGI, per germline (reference sequence). The CDR3 totals 13 residues. V shed 6 bases and J shed 6 bases, with 12 bases lying between them.

J is TRBJ1-4 and V is TRBV20-1, with 9 bases lining up with TRBD1. The CDR3 is 16 residues long. The germline V gene encodes CDR1 DFQATT and CDR2 SNEGSKA (reference sequence). Trimming removed 0 bases from V and 8 bases from J; junction bases left unmatched: 10. This CDR3 is CSARDPTDRGWEKLFF. The CDR3 DNA follows: TGCAGTGCTAGAGACCCTACGGACAGGGGATGGGAAAAACTGTTTTTT.

The chain has TRBV4-2 and TRBJ2-4; maybe TRBD2 (5 bases). The V and J ends lost 1 base and 0 bases respectively, with 25 bases between them. The CDR3 loop spans 21 amino acids. Germline loops: CDR1 LGHNA, CDR2 YNFKEQ. CDR3 bases: TGTGCCAGCAGCCAAGCCTTACCCGATTCCCGAGCGGAACTAGCCAAAAACATTCAGTACTTC. As protein: CASSQALPDSRAELAKNIQYF.

Notes on this clonotype: At one boundary the junction diverges from the germline segment, which might be a read error. V and J are TRBV20-1 and TRBJ1-1; 7 nucleotides match TRBD1. Germline V gene lookup returns CDR1 DFQATT and CDR2 SNEGSKA (reference sequence). The length of the CDR3 is 19 residues. The CDR3 region is CSARVPVGSQTGRNTEVFF. CDR3 coding DNA: TGCAGTGCTAGAGTCCCCGTGGGGTCGCAGACAGGGCGGAACACTGAAGTTTTCTTT.

J is TRBJ2-4 and V is TRBV28, with D possibly TRBD2 on 6 matching bases. The DNA end is a closer match to TRBJ2-7, so the J assignment may be wrong. Germline V lookup: CDR1 MDHEN, CDR2 SYDVKM. The CDR3 runs to 17 residues. CDR3 in amino acids: CASSARDWRGVGYEQYF. The CDR3 DNA reads as TGTGCCAGCAGTGCCCGGGACTGGAGGGGCGTCGGTTACGAGCAGTACTTC.

The chain employs TRBV24-1 and TRBJ2-2, with 8 bases fitting TRBD2. The CDR3 runs 16 residues. Germline assignment: CDR1 KGHDR and CDR2 SFDVKD. V lost 2 bases and J lost 8; bases outside the gene matches: 9. CDR3 loop: CATSDSLAGSLGELFF. The CDR3 region has the DNA TGTGCCACCAGTGATTCCCTAGCGGGTTCCTTGGGGGAGCTGTTTTTT.

The V call is TRBV5-1, the J call TRBJ1-5; D is perhaps TRBD1 (5 bases). Germline V gives CDR1 SGHRS, CDR2 YFSETQ. Trimming cost V 0 bases and J 9 bases, with 10 bases left between them. The CDR3 consists of 13 residues. The CDR3 reads CASSLEGRWPQHF. DNA for the CDR3: TGCGCCAGCAGCTTGGAGGGGAGATGGCCCCAGCATTTT.

This clonotype was seen only a few times. The rearrangement joins TRBV6-5 to TRBJ1-6, with D tentatively TRBD1 (5 bases). Trimming pared 6 bases from V and 14 bases from J, leaving 23 bases between. This CDR3 contains 15 residues. Germline V gives CDR1 MNHEY, CDR2 SVGAGI. The CDR3: CASRRGARGDETLHF. The DNA of the CDR3 is TGTGCCAGCAGGCGCGGCGCCCGAGGGGACGAGACCCTCCACTTT.

The gene calls are TRBV6-6 and TRBJ2-4, with D perhaps TRBD1 or TRBD2 (5 bases each). Germline CDR1 is MNHNY and CDR2 is SVGAGI (reference sequence). This CDR3 is built from 14 residues. Trimming left V 5 bases short and J 8 bases short, with 16 bases between. For the CDR3, the DNA is TGTGCCAGCAGTCTCCAGGGACGGATTGACATTCAGTACTTC. Translation: CASSLQGRIDIQYF.

This clonotype was seen a few times. In DNA form, the CDR3 reads TGTGCCAGCAGTTACTTCGGCAGCCAAGAGACCCAGTACTTC. Translated, it gives CASSYFGSQETQYF. The chain joins TRBV6-6 to TRBJ2-5; D call uncertain. The germline CDR1 and CDR2 sequences are MNHNY and SVGAGI (reference sequence). V gave up 1 base and J gave up 1 base, with 7 bases separating them. The CDR3 has 14 residues.

The chain links TRBV4-1 to TRBJ1-5; 7 nucleotides agree with TRBD1. After removal of 4 bases from V and 2 bases from J, the junction contained 5 bases not matched to a gene. Germline V gene lookup returns CDR1 MGHRA and CDR2 YSYEKL. This CDR3 region has 15 residues. CDR3 residues: CASSPRDSGNQPQHF. CDR3 nucleotides: TGCGCCAGCAGCCCACGGGACAGCGGCAATCAGCCCCAGCATTTT.

This clonotype has only a few counts. The chain recombines TRBV15 with TRBJ2-3; 8 bases agree with TRBD2. CDR3 length: 16 residues. Germline loops: CDR1 LNHNV, CDR2 YYDKDF (reference sequence). With 1 base clipped from V and 4 bases from J, the junction kept 7 bases outside the gene matches. CDR3 DNA sequence: TGTGCCACCAGCAGAGGAGCGGGAGCGGTCGCAGATACGCAGTATTTT. Its translation is CATSRGAGAVADTQYF.

The J gene is TRBJ2-5, the V gene TRBV6-4; D unclear. The CDR3 is made up of 15 amino acids. Germline V gene lookup returns CDR1 MRHNA and CDR2 SNTAGT. The V and J ends lost 5 bases and 5 bases respectively, with 18 bases between them. CDR3 amino acids: CASSPRTEKVETQYF. The CDR3, as DNA: TGTGCCAGCAGTCCCCGGACGGAGAAGGTCGAGACCCAGTACTTC.

This rearrangement joins TRBV12-3 or TRBV12-4 to TRBJ2-7; the D gene is possibly TRBD2 (5 bases). This CDR3 contains 13 residues. V gave up 5 bases and J gave up 3 bases, with 11 bases separating them. The CDR3, as DNA: TGTGCCAGCAGTGAGGGCTGTTTCTACGAGCAGTACTTC. This encodes CASSEGCFYEQYF.

V gene TRBV3-1 combines with J gene TRBJ2-4; the match to TRBD2 covers 7 bases. V lost 7 bases and J lost 0; bases outside the gene matches: 12. Germline V gene data show CDR1 as LGHDT and CDR2 as YNNKEL (reference sequence). The CDR3 covers 17 residues. CDR3 in amino acids: CASTPTGGPEAKNIQYF. In nucleotides, the CDR3 is TGTGCCAGCACCCCAACGGGGGGTCCAGAAGCCAAAAACATTCAGTACTTC.

This clonotype occurred many times. The genes are TRBV13 and TRBJ2-5; perhaps TRBD2 as D (5 bases). V lost 5 bases and J lost 7, with 11 bases in between. Per germline, CDR1 PRHDT and CDR2 FYEKMQ (reference sequence). CDR3 length: 12 residues. The CDR3 DNA follows: TGTGCCAGCAGCGGTCCCCTAGCGACCCAGTACTTC. Amino acids: CASSGPLATQYF.

This clonotype was recorded a few times. This chain joins TRBV7-2 and TRBJ2-3; the D gene is possibly TRBD1 (6 bases). This CDR3 has 15 amino acids. The V end lost 5 bases, the J end lost 0 bases, and 12 bases lay between the germline ends. In germline, CDR1 is SGHTA, CDR2 FQGNSA. Written as DNA, the CDR3 is TGTGCCAGCAGCCGGGGACACCTTAGCACAGATACGCAGTATTTT. Encoded protein: CASSRGHLSTDTQYF. The full variable domain, rest sourced from reference TRBV7-2 and TRBJ2-3, is GAGVSQSPSNKVTEKGKDVELRCDPISGHTALYWYRQSLGQGLEFLIYFQGNSAPDKSGLPSDRFSAERTGGSVSTLTIQRTQQEDSAVYLCASSRGHLSTDTQYFGPGTRLTVL.

As for this clonotype: Compared with germline, one end of the junction differs, possibly owing to a read error. The chain employs TRBV18 and TRBJ2-3; 8 bases are shared with TRBD1. CDR1 KGHSH and CDR2 LQKENI come from the germline V gene. The CDR3 extends over 18 amino acids. The CDR3 nucleotides are TGTGCCAGTTCACCAAGGGACAGGATAACCCCTCACACAGATACGCAGTATTTT. This codes for CASSPRDRITPHTDTQYF.

This clonotype appeared a few times. V is TRBV29-1 and J is TRBJ2-1; TRBD2 matches at 11 bases. Germline trimming cut 6 bases from V and 6 bases from J; bases unmatched to any gene: 7. The CDR3 extends over 14 amino acids. Germline values: CDR1 SQVTM, CDR2 ANQGSEA. The CDR3 DNA reads TGCAGCGTCGATGAACTAGCGGGAGCCAATGAGCAGTTCTTC. This codes for CSVDELAGANEQFF.

The chain joins TRBV6-2 or TRBV6-3 to TRBJ1-5, with D maybe TRBD1 (5 bases). This CDR3 is 19 amino acids long. The ends were cut back, 8 bases at V and 0 bases at J, with 26 bases in the middle. CDR1 MNHEY and CDR2 SVGEGT come from the germline V gene. DNA of the CDR3: TGTGCCAGCCGAAGACTCCTTTCCCGGACACCTTATAGCAATCAGCCCCAGCATTTT. Residues: CASRRLLSRTPYSNQPQHF.

This chain connects TRBV29-1 to TRBJ1-1, with D perhaps matching TRBD1 (6 bases). The CDR3 is 10 amino acids. The germline V gene encodes CDR1 SQVTM and CDR2 ANQGSEA. CDR3 sequence: CNGGHTEAFF. The CDR3 bases are TGCAACGGGGGGCATACAGAAGCTTTCTTT.

The rearrangement uses TRBV6-5 and TRBJ2-5; perhaps TRBD1 as D (5 bases). V dropped 5 bases and J dropped 5 bases, with 18 bases sitting between them. Germline CDR1 is MNHEY and CDR2 is SVGAGI. This CDR3 has 15 amino acids. The CDR3 loop is CASSGTGFTGETQYF. The DNA for the CDR3 is TGTGCCAGCAGTGGCACAGGATTCACCGGGGAGACCCAGTACTTC.

This clonotype was picked up a small number of times. The rearrangement uses TRBV6-2 or TRBV6-3 and TRBJ1-5, with D maybe TRBD1 (6 bases). CDR1 is MNHEY, CDR2 SVGEGT, per germline. This CDR3 spans 15 amino acids. V was cut by 6 bases and J by 3 bases, with 15 bases left in between. CDR3 bases: TGTGCCAGCAGCTGGGACACCCTGGCCAATCAGCCCCAGCATTTT. Translation gives CASSWDTLANQPQHF.

The chain recombines TRBV29-1 with TRBJ2-1; D is perhaps TRBD1 or TRBD2 (6 bases each). This CDR3 region has 17 residues. Germline V gene data show CDR1 as SQVTM and CDR2 as ANQGSEA. The CDR3 sequence: CNVRLRWNREDYNEQFF. CDR3 in DNA: TGCAACGTCCGACTCCGGTGGAACAGGGAGGACTACAATGAGCAGTTCTTC.

The chain joins TRBV6-2 or TRBV6-3 to TRBJ1-1; 9 bases align to TRBD1. Germline V gene sequence: CDR1 MNHEY, CDR2 SVGEGT. The CDR3 consists of 13 residues. The V segment lost 5 bases and the J segment 6 bases; nucleotides outside the gene matches: 4. In DNA form, the CDR3 reads TGTGCCAGCAGTAAACAGGGGGCCGCTGAAGCTTTCTTT. Its protein product is CASSKQGAAEAFF.

The chain joins TRBV25-1 to TRBJ2-1; 15 positions agree with TRBD2. J gave up 9 bases and V 6 bases, and 12 bases lay outside the gene matches. CDR3 length equals 17 residues. Germline-derived CDR1 and CDR2 are MGHDK and SYGVNS. Here the CDR3 DNA reads TGTGCCAGCAGCGAACGCTTGGGACTAGCGGGAGGAGTTGAGCAGTTCTTC. As protein: CASSERLGLAGGVEQFF.

The chain couples TRBV5-1 to TRBJ2-7, with D unclear. The ends were cut back, 1 base at V and 6 bases at J, with 8 bases in the middle. Germline V gives CDR1 SGHRS, CDR2 YFSETQ. This CDR3 spans 12 amino acids. The CDR3 reads CASSLQGIEQYF. Here the CDR3 DNA reads TGCGCCAGCAGCTTGCAAGGAATCGAGCAGTACTTC.

This clonotype was detected only a few times. This rearrangement joins TRBV20-1 to TRBJ2-7; D is possibly TRBD2 (5 bases). With 5 bases removed from V and 2 bases from J, the gap between germline ends came to 10 bases. Germline CDR1 is DFQATT and CDR2 is SNEGSKA (reference sequence). The CDR3 runs to 12 residues. This chain's CDR3 is CSAGPGTYEQYF. CDR3 coding DNA: TGCAGTGCTGGGCCGGGAACCTACGAGCAGTACTTC.

This clonotype was seen a handful of times. The gene calls are TRBV12-3 or TRBV12-4 and TRBJ2-4; a possible D gene is TRBD2 (6 bases). The tail of the sequence fits TRBJ2-7 better, so the J call may be wrong. The CDR3 contains 14 residues. The CDR3 loop reads CASSFSGSNYEQYF. The CDR3 coding sequence is TGTGCCAGCAGTTTCTCCGGGAGTAACTACGAGCAGTACTTC.

This clonotype was detected only a few times. This chain links TRBV7-2 with TRBJ2-3; 8 bases match TRBD2. This CDR3 spans 14 amino acids. Losses at the gene ends were 5 bases for V and 3 bases for J; bases not matched to a gene: 4. CDR1 is SGHTA, CDR2 FQGNSA, per germline. For the CDR3, the DNA is TGTGCCAGCAGCCCGGGACTAGAGACAGATACGCAGTATTTT. Translated, it gives CASSPGLETDTQYF.